This TCR beta chain was captured by sequencing in a study of T cell responses to AZD1222 COVID-19 vaccine. The V and J ends lost 6 bases and 9 bases respectively, with 11 bases between them. CDR1 is DFQATT, CDR2 SNEGSKA, per germline (reference sequence). CDR3 length: 10 amino acids. This clone has only one observation. Assay: immunoSEQ multiplex PCR; the TCRdb copy retains only in-frame clones and omits some. The table includes more than 150,000 clones, 90% to 95% detected once. The rearrangement links TRBV20-1 to TRBJ1-1; D ambiguous. The sample consisted of peripheral blood, taken 28 days after the second AZD1222 dose. This clonotype was sampled from an adult who received the AZD1222 COVID-19 vaccine. The CDR3 bases are TGCAGTGCCCGTGCTGACAAAGCTTTCTTT. This codes for CSARADKAFF.